Presented here are 5 T cell receptor beta chains from one specimen sequenced in a study of T cell responses to AZD1222 COVID-19 vaccine. Data came from immunoSEQ multiplex PCR; TCRdb stores just in-frame clones and leaves some out. The table has about 150,000 clones, less than 95% seen once; the top ten hold over 1%. The material sequenced was peripheral blood, taken on day 0 of AZD1222 vaccination. The receptors stem from an adult in good health.

The rearrangement links TRBV19 to TRBJ2-2, with a tentative D call TRBD1 (5 bases). The CDR3 runs 17 residues. Between the trimmed V and J ends, which lost 3 bases and 5 bases, there was a span of 19 bases. Germline V gives CDR1 LNHDA, CDR2 SQIVND (reference sequence). CDR3 sequence reads: CASSIGHRTRRTGELFF. As DNA, the CDR3 is TGTGCCAGTAGTATTGGACACCGAACCCGTAGAACCGGGGAGCTGTTTTTT.

The chain links TRBV2 to TRBJ2-5; perhaps TRBD2 as D (5 bases). This CDR3 is 13 amino acids long. Trimming left V 6 bases short and J 1 base short, with 9 bases between. The germline CDR1 and CDR2 sequences are SNHLY and FYNNEI. The CDR3 nucleotides are TGTGCCAGCAGGGACTTTGGCCAAGAGACCCAGTACTTC. Translating it yields CASRDFGQETQYF.

This clone has just one count. The chain joins TRBV25-1 to TRBJ1-6; 11 bases match TRBD1. This CDR3 spans 16 amino acids. J lost 10 bases, V lost 1 base, and 6 bases had no gene match. Germline loops: CDR1 MGHDK, CDR2 SYGVNS. The CDR3 sequence: CASSEFGTGGGSPLHF. CDR3 nucleotide sequence: TGTGCCAGCAGTGAATTCGGGACAGGGGGAGGCTCACCCCTCCACTTT.

As regards this clone: Germline is not matched at one junction end, which may reflect a read error. The chain combines TRBV4-2 with TRBJ2-1; perhaps D is TRBD1 or TRBD2 (5 bases each). Germline V CDR1 and CDR2: LGHNA, YNFKEQ. CDR3 length equals 14 residues. CDR3 DNA: TGTGCCAGCAGCCAAGAACCTCGGGGCGAAGGGAGAGTCTTC. Protein: CASSQEPRGEGRVF.

This chain connects TRBV18 to TRBJ2-5; TRBD1 matches 9 bases. V lost 6 bases to trimming and J lost 4 bases; unmatched junction nucleotides: 6. The CDR3 spans 14 residues. Germline CDR1 is KGHSH and CDR2 is LQKENI. In DNA, the CDR3 is TGTGCCAGCTCCCCGGGACAGGGTGGAGAGACCCAGTACTTC. It translates to CASSPGQGGETQYF.